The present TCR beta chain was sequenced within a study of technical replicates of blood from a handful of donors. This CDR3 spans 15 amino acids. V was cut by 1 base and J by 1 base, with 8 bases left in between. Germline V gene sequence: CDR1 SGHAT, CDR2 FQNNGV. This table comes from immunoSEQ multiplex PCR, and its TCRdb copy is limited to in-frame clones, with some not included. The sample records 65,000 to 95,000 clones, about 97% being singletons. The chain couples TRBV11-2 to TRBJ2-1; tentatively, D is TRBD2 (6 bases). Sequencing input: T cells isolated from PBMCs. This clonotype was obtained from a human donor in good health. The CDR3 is CASSLGGVSYNEQFF. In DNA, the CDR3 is TGTGCCAGCAGCTTAGGCGGGGTATCCTACAATGAGCAGTTCTTC. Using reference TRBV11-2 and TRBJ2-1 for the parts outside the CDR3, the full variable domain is EAGVAQSPRYKIIEKRQSVAFWCNPISGHATLYWYQQILGQGPKLLIQFQNNGVVDDSQLPKDRFSAERLKGVDSTLKIQPAKLEDSAVYLCASSLGGVSYNEQFFGPGTRLTVL.